This TCR beta chain was sequenced in a study of shared clonotypes between healthy human individuals. Assay: immunoSEQ multiplex PCR; the TCRdb copy retains only in-frame clones and omits some. The sample lists under 2,000,000 clones, approximately 95% occurring once. Germline loops: CDR1 SGHVS, CDR2 FQNEAQ. The CDR3 is 13 residues long. V lost 4 bases, J lost 2 bases, and 7 bases lay in between. Naive CD8 cells comprised CD45RO-negative, CCR7-positively selected cells, excluding terminally differentiated effector memory CD45RA+ cells. Sequencing used naive CD8+ T cells sorted from blood. The TCR comes from a man between 18 and 35 years old in good health. The rearrangement uses TRBV7-8 and TRBJ2-3; no definite D call. CDR3 DNA: TGTGCCAGCAGCTCTTCATTCACAGATACGCAGTATTTT. Amino acid sequence: CASSSSFTDTQYF. Combining the CDR3 with reference TRBV7-8 and TRBJ2-3 gives the whole variable domain GAGVSQSPRYKVAKRGQDVALRCDPISGHVSLFWYQQALGQGPEFLTYFQNEAQLDKSGLPSDRFFAERPEGSVSTLKIQRTQQEDSAVYLCASSSSFTDTQYFGPGTRLTVL.